These 5 T cell receptor beta chains were sequenced from one sample in a study of siplizumab effects on memory and regulatory T cells. Produced via immunoSEQ multiplex PCR; TCRdb's table is partial and in-frame only. Of about 94,000 clones listed, roughly 94% are singletons. The sequencing input was non-Treg CD4+ T cells sorted from blood. The source of these receptors is a human donor in good health.

V gene TRBV2 combines with J gene TRBJ2-6; possible D gene TRBD1, 6 bases. Looked up from germline, CDR1 is SNHLY and CDR2 is FYNNEI. The CDR3 runs 15 residues. Trimming pared 9 bases from V and 0 bases from J, leaving 12 bases between. CDR3 protein: CARGTGPSGANVLTF. The CDR3 DNA follows: TGTGCCAGAGGAACAGGGCCCTCTGGGGCCAACGTCCTGACTTTC.

This clone came up once. The chain joins TRBV14 to TRBJ1-2; D unresolved. Trimming left V 2 bases short and J 3 bases short, with 7 bases between. CDR3 size: 13 residues. Germline-derived CDR1 and CDR2 are SGHDN and FVKESK. CDR3: CASSQSPDYGYTF. In nucleotides, the CDR3 is TGTGCCAGCAGCCAATCTCCTGACTATGGCTACACCTTC.

J is TRBJ2-1 and V is TRBV6-5; D perhaps matches TRBD1 (6 bases). This CDR3 contains 15 residues. The germline CDR1 and CDR2 sequences are MNHEY and SVGAGI. V was shortened by 5 bases and J by 0 bases, with 11 bases between the two germline ends. CDR3 DNA: TGTGCCAGCAGTCAGGACAGCCCCTCCTACAATGAGCAGTTCTTC. It translates to CASSQDSPSYNEQFF.

The chain has TRBV7-2 and TRBJ1-2; 7 nucleotides line up with TRBD1. The junction had 10 bases not matched to a gene; V was cut back by 5 bases and J by 1 base. The CDR3 contains 16 residues. Germline lookup yields CDR1 SGHTA and CDR2 FQGNSA. In DNA form, the CDR3 reads TGTGCCAGCAGCAAAAGAGGGACAGCGCTTAACTATGGCTACACCTTC. As protein: CASSKRGTALNYGYTF.

The rearrangement uses TRBV4-2 and TRBJ2-3, with 10 bases that match TRBD2. V lost 0 bases and J lost 0; bases outside the gene matches: 12. Germline-derived CDR1 and CDR2 are LGHNA and YNFKEQ. The CDR3 covers 20 residues. In DNA form, the CDR3 reads TGTGCCAGCAGCCAAGATCTTTCCCCTTCTAGCGGGAGCAGCACAGATACGCAGTATTTT. It codes for CASSQDLSPSSGSSTDTQYF.